The rows below give T cell receptor beta chains drawn from one sample of a study of STAT5B mutations in CD4+ large granular lymphocyte leukemia. The method was immunoSEQ multiplex PCR; TCRdb's version includes in-frame clones alone and lacks a portion of them. The sample yields about 22,000 clones, under 80% seen once. The source material was CD4+ T cells from blood buffy coats. These receptors were taken from a human donor in good health. Both conserved end residues are part of each CDR3.

>TRBV5-1|TRBJ1-4
CASSPVDRGLPTNEKLFF
>TRBV7-9|TRBJ2-1
CASSSKLARNEQFF
>TRBV5-1|TRBJ2-3
CASSGTLLTDTQYF
>TRBV9|TRBJ1-5
CASSVGENQPQHF
>TRBV19|TRBJ1-6
CASSKLRDSPLHF
>TRBV7-2|TRBJ2-4
CASSLAGGLYF
>TRBV9|TRBJ1-3
CASSVDFSGNTIYF
>TRBV7-2|TRBJ2-5
CASSSRLAGQETQYF
>TRBV4-3|TRBJ2-5
CASSQSTQGSGEQYF
>TRBV5-1|TRBJ2-5
CASSPRPGLQETQYF
>TRBV7-3|TRBJ2-1
CASSLAGQHYNEQFF
>TRBV30|TRBJ2-3
CASEGGVTQYF
>TRBV5-4|TRBJ2-2
CASSFDRGLVGELFF
>TRBV15|TRBJ2-7
CATSNDGGLYEQYF
>TRBV30|TRBJ1-3
CAWHTGTYSGNTIYF
>TRBV28|TRBJ2-1
CASSIQGVHNEQFF
>TRBV7-2|TRBJ1-1
CASSSDRAGGSTEAFF
>TRBV28|TRBJ1-2
CASRLRDRFNYGYTF
>TRBV2|TRBJ1-4
CASSGTGGKLFF
>TRBV7-2|TRBJ2-1
CASSLAINRNEQFF
>TRBV29-1|TRBJ2-5
CSVRDGQETQYF